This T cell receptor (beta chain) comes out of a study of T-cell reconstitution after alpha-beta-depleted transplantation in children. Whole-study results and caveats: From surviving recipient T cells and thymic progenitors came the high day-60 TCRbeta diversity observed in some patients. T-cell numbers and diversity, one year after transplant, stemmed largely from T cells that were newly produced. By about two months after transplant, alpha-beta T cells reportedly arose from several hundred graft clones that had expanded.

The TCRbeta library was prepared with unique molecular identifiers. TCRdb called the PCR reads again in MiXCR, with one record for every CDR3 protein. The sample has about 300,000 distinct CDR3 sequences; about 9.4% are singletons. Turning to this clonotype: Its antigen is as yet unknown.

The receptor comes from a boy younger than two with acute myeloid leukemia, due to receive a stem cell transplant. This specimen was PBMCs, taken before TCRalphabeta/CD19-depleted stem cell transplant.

The CDR3 bases are TGTGCCAGCAGTGAATTTGGGCTCGGGGAGCTGTTTTTT. The encoded protein is CASSEFGLGELFF. The chain couples TRBV6-1 to TRBJ2-2; the D is unclear. CDR1 is MNHNS, CDR2 SASEGT, per germline. With 2 bases removed from V and 7 bases from J, the gap between germline ends came to 8 bases. CDR3 length: 13 amino acids.